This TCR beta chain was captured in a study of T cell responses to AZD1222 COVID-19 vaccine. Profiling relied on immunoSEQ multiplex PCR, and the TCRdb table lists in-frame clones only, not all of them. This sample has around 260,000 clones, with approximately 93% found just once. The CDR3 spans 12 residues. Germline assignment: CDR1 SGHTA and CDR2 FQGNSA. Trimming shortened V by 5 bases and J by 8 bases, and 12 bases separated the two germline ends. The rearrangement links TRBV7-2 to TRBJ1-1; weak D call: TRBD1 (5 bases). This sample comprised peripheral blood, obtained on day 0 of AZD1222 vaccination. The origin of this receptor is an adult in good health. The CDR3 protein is CASSPDKGEAFF. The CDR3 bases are TGTGCCAGCAGCCCGGACAAGGGGGAAGCTTTCTTT.